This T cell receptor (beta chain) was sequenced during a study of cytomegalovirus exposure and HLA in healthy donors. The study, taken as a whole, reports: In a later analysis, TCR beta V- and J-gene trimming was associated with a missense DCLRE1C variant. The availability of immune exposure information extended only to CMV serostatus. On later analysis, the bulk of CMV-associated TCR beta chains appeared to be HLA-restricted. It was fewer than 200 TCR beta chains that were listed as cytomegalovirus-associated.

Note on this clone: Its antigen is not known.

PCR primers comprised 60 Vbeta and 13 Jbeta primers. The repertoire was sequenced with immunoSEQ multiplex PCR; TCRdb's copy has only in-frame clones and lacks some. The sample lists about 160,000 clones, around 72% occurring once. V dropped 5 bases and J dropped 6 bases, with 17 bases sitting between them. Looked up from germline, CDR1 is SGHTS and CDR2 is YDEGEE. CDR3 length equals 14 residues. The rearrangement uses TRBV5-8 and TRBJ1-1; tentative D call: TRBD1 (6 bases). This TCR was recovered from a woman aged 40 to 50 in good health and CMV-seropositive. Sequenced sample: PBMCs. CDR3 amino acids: CASRVGHPIPEAFF. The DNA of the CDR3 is TGTGCCAGCAGGGTGGGACATCCGATCCCTGAAGCTTTCTTT. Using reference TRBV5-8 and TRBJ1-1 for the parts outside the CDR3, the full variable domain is EAGVTQSPTHLIKTRGQQATLRCSPISGHTSVYWYQQALGLGLQFLLWYDEGEERNRGNFPPRFSGRQFPNYSSELNVNALELEDSALYLCASRVGHPIPEAFFGQGTRLTVV.